These 11 T cell receptor beta chains came from one sample sequenced in a study of T cells in localized non-small cell lung cancer. Measured with immunoSEQ multiplex PCR; TCRdb has only the in-frame clones, and not every one. The repertoire holds over a thousand clones, with approximately 20% as singletons. The sample consisted of normal lung tissue next to the tumor, taken before any cancer treatment. The receptors shown here come from a female donor aged 60 or older with stage II squamous cell lung carcinoma.

The chain recombines TRBV5-1 with TRBJ2-3; 7 positions agree with TRBD2. CDR3 size: 15 residues. The V gene end was trimmed by 1 base and the J gene end by 4 bases; junction bases not matched to a gene: 6. The germline CDR1 and CDR2 sequences are SGHRS and YFSETQ. For the CDR3, the DNA is TGCGCCAGCAGCTTGAAGGCAGGGAGGGCAGATACGCAGTATTTT. Encoded protein: CASSLKAGRADTQYF.

This rearrangement joins TRBV6-8 to TRBJ1-2; D possibly corresponds to TRBD1 (5 bases). The germline gives CDR1 MNHGY, CDR2 SAAAGT. V was cut by 0 bases and J by 2 bases, with 7 bases left in between. The CDR3 runs to 14 residues. The CDR3 spells CASSYSGGNYGYTF. The CDR3 DNA reads as TGTGCCAGCAGTTACTCGGGGGGGAACTATGGCTACACCTTC.

This clone turned up a few times. The V call is TRBV6-8, the J call TRBJ2-5; 9 positions agree with TRBD1. The germline gives CDR1 MNHGY, CDR2 SAAAGT. The CDR3 spans 13 residues. J lost 5 bases, V lost 7 bases, and 5 bases had no gene match. CDR3 sequence (DNA): TGTGCCAGCACACACAGGGGGCAGGAGACCCAGTACTTC. Translation: CASTHRGQETQYF.

The chain carries TRBV11-3 and TRBJ2-1; D not resolved. This CDR3 is 15 amino acids long. The germline V and J ends were trimmed by 5 bases and 2 bases, with 13 bases remaining between them. CDR1 and CDR2 from the germline V gene are SGHNT and YENEEA. The CDR3 sequence: CASSTSHGAYNEQFF. Written as DNA, the CDR3 is TGTGCCAGCAGCACGTCGCACGGCGCCTACAATGAGCAGTTCTTC.

V usage is TRBV18 and J usage is TRBJ2-5; 7 bases match TRBD2. The CDR3 extends over 15 amino acids. J was trimmed by 3 bases and V by 1 base; bases with no gene match: 5. CDR1 is KGHSH and CDR2 is LQKENI in the germline V gene. The CDR3 loop is CASSPLSGGEETQYF. CDR3 nucleotide sequence: TGTGCCAGCTCACCACTCTCGGGGGGAGAAGAGACCCAGTACTTC.

V and J are TRBV30 and TRBJ2-5; 7 bases line up with TRBD2. Germline V gives CDR1 GTSNPN, CDR2 SVGIG (reference sequence). There are 15 residues in the CDR3. Trimming removed 5 bases from V and 4 bases from J; junction bases left unmatched: 13. The CDR3 nucleotides read TGTGCCTGGTATGCTAGCGGTTGGAAGGGAGAGACCCAGTACTTC. Protein: CAWYASGWKGETQYF.

This rearrangement joins TRBV7-8 to TRBJ1-3; D gene ambiguous. The CDR3 runs 13 residues. Trimming stripped 1 base from V and 10 bases from J, with 11 bases between. Per the germline V gene, CDR1 is SGHVS and CDR2 is FQNEAQ. The DNA for the CDR3 is TGTGCCAGCAGCTTAGACGACTTGGGGACCATATATTTT. This encodes CASSLDDLGTIYF.

This clone was seen a handful of times. The V and J genes are TRBV11-3 and TRBJ2-2, with 12 bases that match TRBD2. J lost 1 base, V lost 5 bases, and 2 bases had no gene match. The CDR3 length is 16 residues. Germline CDR1 reads SGHNT; CDR2 reads YENEEA. The CDR3 bases are TGTGCCAGCAGCCGACTAGCGGGAGAGAACACCGGGGAGCTGTTTTTT. Its protein is CASSRLAGENTGELFF.

The V call is TRBV11-3, the J call TRBJ2-1; maybe TRBD2 (6 bases). Germline CDR1 SGHNT, CDR2 YENEEA. V was trimmed by 4 bases and J by 8 bases, leaving 18 bases between them. The CDR3 contains 15 residues. This CDR3 reads CASSSTRRYGDEQFF. CDR3 nucleotides: TGTGCCAGCAGCTCGACTAGACGGTATGGCGATGAGCAGTTCTTC.

This clone was detected a few times. This chain uses TRBV6-1 with TRBJ2-6, with D unresolved. In germline, CDR1 is MNHNS, CDR2 SASEGT. This CDR3 comprises 13 residues. V lost 0 bases to trimming and J lost 12 bases, with 9 bases between them. CDR3 protein: CASSEASDPVLTF. Here the CDR3 DNA reads TGTGCCAGCAGTGAAGCGTCGGACCCCGTCCTGACTTTC.

Here the CDR3 DNA reads TGCAGCGTTTACCAGGGGCCGGGGGCCAACGTCCTGACTTTC. Residues: CSVYQGPGANVLTF. V is TRBV29-1 and J is TRBJ2-6; tentatively, D is TRBD1 (6 bases). Germline CDR1 and CDR2: SQVTM and ANQGSEA. The length of the CDR3 is 14 residues. V gave up 5 bases and J gave up 4 bases, with 12 bases separating them.